Presented here are 6 T cell receptor beta chains from one specimen sequenced in a study of T cell changes during pregnancy in multiple sclerosis. The table came from immunoSEQ multiplex PCR; TCRdb's copy has only in-frame clones and leaves some out. Of 30,000 to 45,000 clones in the sample, over 80% were seen once. Sequenced here: CD8+ T cells from peripheral blood mononuclear cells, sampled before pregnancy. These receptors all stem from a female donor with multiple sclerosis, enrolled in a pregnancy study.

CDR3 region: CASSLIGQGANSPLHF. Written as DNA, the CDR3 is TGTGCCAGCAGCTTAATTGGACAGGGGGCAAATTCACCCCTCCACTTT. V is TRBV5-8 and J is TRBJ1-6; 11 bases are a match to TRBD1. CDR1 and CDR2 from the germline V gene are SGHTS and YDEGEE. Unmatched junction bases numbered 5, after V lost 2 bases and J lost 7 bases. The CDR3 spans 16 residues.

The rearrangement joins TRBV9 to TRBJ2-1; TRBD2 aligns across 13 bases. Losses at the gene ends were 3 bases for V and 4 bases for J; bases not matched to a gene: 7. The CDR3 has 17 residues. The germline gives CDR1 SGDLS, CDR2 YYNGEE. Here the CDR3 reads CASSDTATSGGYNEQFF. For the CDR3, the DNA is TGTGCCAGCAGCGACACAGCGACTAGCGGGGGGTACAATGAGCAGTTCTTC.

This sequence joins TRBV19 and TRBJ1-5; 7 bases agree with TRBD1. The V and J ends lost 0 bases and 10 bases, in that order; junction bases with no gene match: 6. The germline CDR1 and CDR2 sequences are LNHDA and SQIVND (reference sequence). This CDR3 is 14 amino acids long. This CDR3 reads CASSIDPRGEPQHF. CDR3 DNA sequence: TGTGCCAGTAGTATAGACCCCAGGGGGGAACCCCAGCATTTT.

This chain uses TRBV15 with TRBJ2-1, with D maybe TRBD1 (5 bases). Trimming stripped 6 bases from V and 0 bases from J, with 12 bases between. This CDR3 contains 15 residues. Germline V CDR1 and CDR2: LNHNV, YYDKDF (reference sequence). The CDR3 nucleotides read TGTGCCACCAGTGACAGCCCAAGCTCCTACAATGAGCAGTTCTTC. Protein product: CATSDSPSSYNEQFF.

This sequence joins TRBV7-8 and TRBJ2-1, with TRBD1 identical over 9 bases. V gave up 5 bases and J gave up 8 bases; unmatched junction bases: 13. CDR3 length: 16 residues. Germline V gene lookup returns CDR1 SGHVS and CDR2 FQNEAQ. The CDR3 DNA sequence: TGTGCCAGCAGCCGGGGGCGATACAGGGGGCGGGATGAGCAGTTCTTC. It encodes CASSRGRYRGRDEQFF.

This clone has a single count. The chain employs TRBV6-5 and TRBJ2-1; TRBD1 might be the D (6 bases). CDR1 and CDR2 (germline): MNHEY, SVGAGI. V gave up 6 bases and J gave up 6 bases, with 12 bases separating them. The CDR3 has 13 residues. CDR3 loop: CASSQRGGNEQFF. Written as DNA, the CDR3 is TGTGCCAGCAGCCAAAGAGGGGGCAATGAGCAGTTCTTC.